This is a list of T cell receptor beta chains from one sample in a study of cytomegalovirus exposure and HLA in healthy donors. Generated by immunoSEQ multiplex PCR, the TCRdb table keeps only in-frame clones and is missing some. The sample has about 160,000 clones, roughly 86% seen once. What was sequenced was PBMCs. Receptors were obtained from a man aged 18 to 35 in good health and CMV-seropositive. Both conserved end residues are part of each CDR3. Fields, in order: V gene, clone size, D gene, J gene, CDR3 DNA, CDR3 protein. The D gene is left open where the match is weak. Rows may omit the clone size; those that give it use once, few, many or a size class.

TRBV19	-	TRBD2	TRBJ2-1	TGTGCCAGTAGTATTAACCTAGCGGGAGATGAGCAGTTCTTC	CASSINLAGDEQFF
TRBV28	-	TRBD1	TRBJ2-2	TGTGCCAGCAGTTTCCACCCCCCGGGACAGGGCACCGGGGAGCTGTTTTTT	CASSFHPPGQGTGELFF
TRBV7-9	few	TRBD2	TRBJ2-7	TGTTCGGGCGGGAGGAACTACGAGCAGTACTTC	CSGGRNYEQYF
TRBV30	-	TRBD2	TRBJ2-1	TGTGCCTGGAGTGTAGGCCTAGCGGGAGTCAATGAGCAGTTCTTC	CAWSVGLAGVNEQFF
TRBV20-1	-	-	TRBJ1-3	TGCAGTGCCCACAGTGGAAACACCATATATTTT	CSAHSGNTIYF
TRBV28	-	TRBD2	TRBJ2-5	TGTGCCAGCAGTGACACCCGGGACTATCTAGAGACCCAGTACTTC	CASSDTRDYLETQYF
TRBV5-1	-	TRBD2	TRBJ2-1	TGCGCCAGCAGCTTGGGTGGTAGCGGGAGCACGAACAATGAGCAGTTCTTC	CASSLGGSGSTNNEQFF
TRBV7-3	-	TRBD2	TRBJ2-1	TGTGCCAGCAGCTTAGCGGGAGCTAGCAATGAGCAGTTCTTC	CASSLAGASNEQFF
TRBV7-6	-	-	TRBJ2-1	TGTGCCAGCAGCTTTAGCGGAACTAATGAGCAGTTCTTC	CASSFSGTNEQFF
TRBV5-4	-	TRBD1	TRBJ2-7	TGTGCCAGCAGCTTGCCGGGACAGGGTAGGAACGAGCAGTACTTC	CASSLPGQGRNEQYF
TRBV7-9	once	TRBD1	TRBJ2-7	TGTGCCAGCGGAGCAGGGGGCCCCTCCTACGAGCAGTACTTC	CASGAGGPSYEQYF
TRBV11-2	-	-	TRBJ1-3	TGTGCCAGCAGCACCGCGGGGCTAATCTCTGGAAACACCATATATTTT	CASSTAGLISGNTIYF
TRBV10-3	-	TRBD2	TRBJ2-7	TGTGCCATCAGTGAGCCCCAACTAGCGGGAGAAACCTTGGGGTTC	CAISEPQLAGETLGF
TRBV7-9	-	-	TRBJ2-5	TGTGCCAGCAGCCCTCACCAAGAGACCCAGTACTTC	CASSPHQETQYF
TRBV11-2	-	TRBD2	TRBJ2-3	TGTGCCAGCAGCAAGAGACCAGGGACTAGTGTAGCCGATACGCAGTATTTT	CASSKRPGTSVADTQYF
TRBV2	-	TRBD1	TRBJ2-2	TGTGCCAGGCAAAGGACAGGGGGCGACACCGGGGAGCTGTTTTTT	CARQRTGGDTGELFF
TRBV7-3	-	-	TRBJ2-1	TGTGCCAGCAGCCTGCAGTTCTTC	CASSLQFF
TRBV11-2	-	TRBD2	TRBJ2-2	TGTGCCAGCAGCTCCAGACTAGCGGGAAACACCGGGGAGCTGTTTTTT	CASSSRLAGNTGELFF
TRBV11-3	-	-	TRBJ2-6	TGTGCCAGCAGCTTGGCTCTCTCTGGGGCCAACGTCCTGACTTTC	CASSLALSGANVLTF
TRBV7-3	-	TRBD1	TRBJ1-1	TGTGCCAGCAGCTTGGACAGGGGTTCCACTGAAGCTTTCTTT	CASSLDRGSTEAFF
TRBV19	-	TRBD1	TRBJ2-6	TGTGCCAGTAGTAAGGGACAGGGAGCTGGGGCCAACGTCCTGACTTTC	CASSKGQGAGANVLTF
TRBV9	-	-	TRBJ2-1	TGTGCCAGCAGCGCCAGCGTCGGAAAATCCTACAATGAGCAGTTCTTC	CASSASVGKSYNEQFF
TRBV21-1	-	-	TRBJ1-2	TGTGCCAGCAGCAAAGCACCCGGGACAGTATACGGTTATGGCTACACCTTC	CASSKAPGTVYGYGYTF
TRBV9	-	TRBD1	TRBJ2-7	TGTGCCAGCAGAGAAGGACAGGAAAGCTCCTACGAGCAGTACTTC	CASREGQESSYEQYF
TRBV10-3	-	TRBD2	TRBJ2-1	TGTGCCATCAGGACTAGCGGGAGCTCCTACAATGAGCAGTTCTTC	CAIRTSGSSYNEQFF
TRBV15	-	TRBD2	TRBJ2-1	TGTGCCACCAGCAGAGGACTAGCGGGACAATACAATGAGCAGTTCTTC	CATSRGLAGQYNEQFF
TRBV18	-	-	TRBJ1-1	TGTGCCAGCTCACCGGGAGAGGGGAACACTGAAGCTTTCTTT	CASSPGEGNTEAFF
TRBV27	-	TRBD2	TRBJ2-2	TGTGCCAGCAGTTTATCACCGGGGGGAACCGGGGAGCTGTTTTTT	CASSLSPGGTGELFF
TRBV13	-	TRBD2	TRBJ2-3	TGTGCCAGCAGCATTAGCCCCCCTCTAGCGGGAGTTAGCACAGATACGCAGTATTTT	CASSISPPLAGVSTDTQYF
TRBV19	-	-	TRBJ2-2	TGTGCCAGTAGGATACAGGCCGGGGAGCTGTTTTTT	CASRIQAGELFF
TRBV7-8	-	TRBD1	TRBJ1-1	TGTGCCAGCAGCTTAGGGAGGACAGGAGTCACTGAAGCTTTCTTT	CASSLGRTGVTEAFF
TRBV5-1	-	TRBD1	TRBJ2-5	TGCGCCAGCAGCCGAGGGACAGGCCAAGAGACCCAGTACTTC	CASSRGTGQETQYF
TRBV19	-	TRBD1	TRBJ1-5	TGTGCCAGTAGTATCCTGGACAGGGGGGATCAGCCCCAGCATTTT	CASSILDRGDQPQHF
TRBV23-1	-	-	TRBJ2-4	TGCGCCAGCAGCCCATCCCTCCAGGGGAACATTCAGTACTTC	CASSPSLQGNIQYF
TRBV5-6	-	-	TRBJ1-1	TGTGCCAGCAGCCAAATCCACGCGGACAGTAGCACTGAAGCTTTCTTT	CASSQIHADSSTEAFF
TRBV2	-	TRBD1	TRBJ1-5	TGTGCCAGCACTGGCGGGACAGGGTTCAATCAGCCCCAGCATTTT	CASTGGTGFNQPQHF
TRBV5-1	-	TRBD2	TRBJ2-7	TGCGCCAGCAGCTTGGATTACTTACAGCGATATGCCGTAGCGGGAGCATACTACGAGCAGTACTTC	CASSLDYLQRYAVAGAYYEQYF
TRBV4-1	-	-	TRBJ2-7	TGCGCCAGCAGCCAAGATAGGGACACTACCTACGAGCAGTACTTC	CASSQDRDTTYEQYF
TRBV4-2	-	TRBD2	TRBJ2-1	TGTGCCAGCAGCCAAGTCCCTAGCGGGAGGGCCAGCAATGAGCAGTTCTTC	CASSQVPSGRASNEQFF
TRBV7-9	-	-	TRBJ2-1	TGTGCCAGCAGCTTTCCCCGATCGGTAAGCTCCTACAATGAGCAGTTCTTC	CASSFPRSVSSYNEQFF
TRBV7-7	-	-	TRBJ1-1	TGTGCTAGCAGCTTAGGAGAGAACACTGAAGCTTTCTTT	CASSLGENTEAFF
TRBV28	few	-	TRBJ1-5	TGTGCCAGCAGCGAAAGCACAGGGTATAGCAATCAGCCCCAGCATTTT	CASSESTGYSNQPQHF
TRBV18	once	-	TRBJ2-1	TGTGCCAGCTCACCAAGGAGGGATAGCAATGAGCAGTTCTTC	CASSPRRDSNEQFF
TRBV4-1	-	-	TRBJ2-3	TGCGCCAGCAGCCAGTCCCTTGCGGCAGATACGCAGTATTTT	CASSQSLAADTQYF
TRBV5-1	-	-	TRBJ1-2	TGCGCCAGCAGCGTGGACAGTGCTAACTATGGCTACACCTTC	CASSVDSANYGYTF
TRBV5-1	-	TRBD2	TRBJ2-1	TGCGCCAGCAGCCCAAAAAACAGTGCGACTAGCGGGATTAATGAGCAGTTCTTC	CASSPKNSATSGINEQFF
TRBV7-2	-	-	TRBJ2-2	TGTGCCAGCAGCTTAGGATCGGCCGGGGAGCTGTTTTTT	CASSLGSAGELFF
TRBV7-2	-	TRBD2	TRBJ2-1	TGTGCCAGCAGCTTAACTAGCGGGAAAATCGGTGAGCAGTTCTTC	CASSLTSGKIGEQFF
TRBV4-1	-	TRBD1	TRBJ1-5	TGCGCCAGCAGCTACCTTCCCGGGACAGTTAGCAATCAGCCCCAGCATTTT	CASSYLPGTVSNQPQHF
TRBV11-3	once	-	TRBJ2-1	TGTGCCAGCAGCCCCTTCTCGAGCGAGCAGTTCTTC	CASSPFSSEQFF
TRBV13	-	-	TRBJ2-7	TGTGCCAGCCGCCTCGGTGGCTACGAGCAGTACTTC	CASRLGGYEQYF
TRBV7-7	-	TRBD2	TRBJ2-1	TGTGCTAGCAGCTTAGCGGGTTTGGGGGGACGACTAGCGGGAGGACACTACAATGAGCAGTTCTTC	CASSLAGLGGRLAGGHYNEQFF
TRBV11-2	-	TRBD1	TRBJ2-7	TGTGCCAGCAGCTTTGGGACAGACTCCTACGAGCAGTACTTC	CASSFGTDSYEQYF
TRBV5-4	-	TRBD1	TRBJ2-3	TGTGCCAGCAGCTCATTGACAGGGGCAGATACGCAGTATTTT	CASSSLTGADTQYF
TRBV10-2	-	TRBD2	TRBJ2-7	TGCGCCAGCAGAGAGACTAGCGGGAGGACCTACGAGCAGTACTTC	CASRETSGRTYEQYF
TRBV6-5	-	-	TRBJ1-2	TGTGCCAGCTCGAGTCGATACTATGGCTACACCTTC	CASSSRYYGYTF